What follows are 21 T cell receptor beta chains derived from one specimen sequenced in a study of Ad26.COV2.S vaccination and SARS-CoV-2 variants (dated by TCRdb to about 2021). In the paper's terms, the treatment or condition label means: approximately 18 received Ad26.COV2.S at low or high dose, single or two shots; roughly 5 received placebo; per-sample allocation not given. Repertoires of vaccine and placebo recipients were sequenced from samples taken on day 63 after the first injection. Receptor libraries were prepared by the immunoSEQ multiplex PCR assay. What TCRdb holds here is the immuneACCESS table cut down to in-frame rearrangements. Part of the clones is not present; checked against another copy, under half of the missing clones reflect an unresolved V gene, and the others are unexplained. Recorded for this sample are 350,000 to 450,000 clones; about 92% of them occurred a single time. The ten largest clones represent about 1.6% of the sample.

This sample comprised peripheral blood, obtained in a trial of Ad26.COV2.S vaccine versus placebo. These receptor sequences come from a person between 18 and 65 years old who received the Ad26.COV2.S COVID-19 vaccine or a placebo.

Written as DNA, the CDR3 is TGTGCCAGCAGTGATACAGGGGCGGGCCTCCTTGGGACCCAGTACTTC. This sequence encodes CASSDTGAGLLGTQYF. This chain links TRBV6-1 with TRBJ2-5; TRBD1 aligns across 7 bases. The CDR3 has 16 amino acids. CDR1 is MNHNS and CDR2 is SASEGT in the germline V gene. Losses at the gene ends were 3 bases for V and 7 bases for J; bases not matched to a gene: 14.

This clone was counted once. V is TRBV18 and J is TRBJ2-7, with 11 bases fitting TRBD1. The CDR3 has 15 residues. The junction had 2 bases not matched to a gene; V was cut back by 4 bases and J by 0 bases. Germline loops: CDR1 KGHSH, CDR2 LQKENI. In DNA, the CDR3 is TGTGCCAGCTCACTCGGGACAGGGGGCTCCTACGAGCAGTACTTC. It translates to CASSLGTGGSYEQYF. Variable domain in full (rest from reference TRBV18 and TRBJ2-7): NAGVMQNPRHLVRRRGQEARLRCSPMKGHSHVYWYRQLPEEGLKFMVYLQKENIIDESGMPKERFSAEFPKEGPSILRIQQVVRGDSAAYFCASSLGTGGSYEQYFGPGTRLTVT.

This clone was found a few times. The chain has TRBV6-2 or TRBV6-3 and TRBJ1-2; possible D gene TRBD1, 6 bases. This CDR3 comprises 18 residues. V lost 4 bases, J lost 2 bases, and 23 bases lay in between. CDR1 and CDR2 (germline): MNHEY, SVGEGT. The CDR3 spells CASSSHQGTPRRNYGYTF. Here the CDR3 DNA reads TGTGCCAGCAGTTCCCACCAGGGGACCCCGCGAAGGAACTATGGCTACACCTTC.

The rearrangement links TRBV18 to TRBJ2-5; TRBD1 is a possible D gene (6 bases). Germline V gene lookup returns CDR1 KGHSH and CDR2 LQKENI. V was shortened by 4 bases and J by 9 bases, with 15 bases between the two germline ends. This CDR3 is 13 amino acids long. CDR3 coding DNA: TGTGCCAGCTCACAAGGACAGCCCCGGGCCCAGTACTTC. It translates to CASSQGQPRAQYF.

This clone was detected only once. The chain has TRBV5-1 and TRBJ2-7; TRBD2 matches 10 bases. Germline lookup yields CDR1 SGHRS and CDR2 YFSETQ. This CDR3 has 15 amino acids. V was clipped by 4 bases and J by 4 bases; unmatched bases: 8. Written as DNA, the CDR3 is TGCGCCAGCAGCCCTGGGGCTAGCGGGGGATACGAGCAGTACTTC. Its translation is CASSPGASGGYEQYF.

The CDR3 coding sequence is TGTGCCAGCAGCTTGGCGGTAGACAGGGGGCGCGGGTCCTACGAGCAGTACTTC. Amino acid sequence: CASSLAVDRGRGSYEQYF. V is TRBV5-4 and J is TRBJ2-7, with 10 bases matching TRBD1. This CDR3 comprises 18 residues. Germline trimming cut 0 bases from V and 1 base from J; bases unmatched to any gene: 10. The germline gives CDR1 SGHNT, CDR2 YYREEE (reference sequence).

The V and J genes are TRBV19 and TRBJ2-6; TRBD1 matches at 8 bases. Trimming at V came to 7 bases and at J to 0 bases, leaving 11 bases not matched to a gene. From germline, CDR1 is LNHDA and CDR2 SQIVND (reference sequence). The CDR3 totals 18 residues. This chain's CDR3 is CASKPMGQALSGANVLTF. CDR3 DNA: TGTGCCAGTAAACCCATGGGACAGGCCCTCTCTGGGGCCAACGTCCTGACTTTC.

V usage is TRBV6-2 or TRBV6-3 and J usage is TRBJ2-5; the D is unclear. The length of the CDR3 is 13 residues. The V gene lost 5 bases and the J gene lost 2 bases, with 9 bases spanning the gap. Germline CDR1 reads MNHEY; CDR2 reads SVGEGT. The CDR3: CASSQNYQETQYF. CDR3 sequence (DNA): TGTGCCAGCAGTCAGAATTATCAAGAGACCCAGTACTTC.

This chain uses TRBV5-6 with TRBJ2-3, with D tentatively TRBD1 (5 bases). The CDR3 has 16 residues. Germline lookup yields CDR1 SGHDT and CDR2 YYEEEE. Trimming removed 4 bases at V and 4 bases at J, with 19 bases between. The CDR3 nucleotides are TGTGCCAGCAGCGTGCAGGGTCCCCTCATCCCAGATACGCAGTATTTT. Protein product: CASSVQGPLIPDTQYF. The variable domain in full, with the rest retrieved from reference TRBV5-6 and TRBJ2-3, is DAGVTQSPTHLIKTRGQQVTLRCSPKSGHDTVSWYQQALGQGPQFIFQYYEEEERQRGNFPDRFSGHQFPNYSSELNVNALLLGDSALYLCASSVQGPLIPDTQYFGPGTRLTVL.

The chain links TRBV5-4 to TRBJ2-3, with D uncertain. CDR1 is SGHNT, CDR2 YYREEE, per germline (reference sequence). The germline V and J ends were trimmed by 3 bases and 0 bases, with 11 bases remaining between them. CDR3 length: 15 residues. CDR3 amino acids: CASSSAGGSTDTQYF. The CDR3 bases are TGTGCCAGCAGCTCGGCAGGTGGGAGCACAGATACGCAGTATTTT.

Only one count was recorded for this clone. The J gene is TRBJ2-1, the V gene TRBV7-2, with 8 nucleotides matching TRBD2. This CDR3 spans 15 amino acids. The V gene's germline CDR1 is SGHTA and CDR2 FQGNSA. After removal of 5 bases from V and 5 bases from J, the junction contained 8 bases not matched to a gene. CDR3 DNA sequence: TGTGCCAGCAGCCGGCGACTAGCGCCGAACAATGAGCAGTTCTTC. Its protein product is CASSRRLAPNNEQFF.

The V and J genes are TRBV15 and TRBJ2-1; TRBD1 agrees at 8 bases. The V gene's germline CDR1 is LNHNV and CDR2 YYDKDF (reference sequence). This CDR3 has 13 amino acids. With 5 bases clipped from V and 6 bases from J, the junction kept 3 bases outside the gene matches. This chain's CDR3 is CATSRTGSNEQFF. In nucleotides, the CDR3 is TGTGCCACCAGCCGGACAGGGTCCAATGAGCAGTTCTTC.

The gene calls are TRBV9 and TRBJ2-3, with a possible D match to TRBD2 (6 bases). The CDR3 loop spans 16 amino acids. V was cut by 0 bases and J by 0 bases, with 11 bases left in between. Germline V lookup: CDR1 SGDLS, CDR2 YYNGEE. The CDR3 here is CASSVGSSASTDTQYF. The CDR3 bases are TGTGCCAGCAGCGTAGGATCTAGCGCCAGCACAGATACGCAGTATTTT.

The chain joins TRBV7-9 to TRBJ2-7; D gene uncertain. The CDR3 is made up of 12 amino acids. V was cut by 2 bases and J by 4 bases, with 6 bases left in between. Germline V CDR1 and CDR2: SEHNR, FQNEAQ (reference sequence). CDR3: CASSLTGYEQYF. The CDR3 DNA is TGTGCCAGCAGCTTAACCGGGTACGAGCAGTACTTC.

DNA of the CDR3: TGTGCCAGCAGATCCGGGACAGGGGATGGAAACACCATATATTTT. It codes for CASRSGTGDGNTIYF. V usage is TRBV6-6 and J usage is TRBJ1-3; TRBD1 aligns across 10 bases. V shed 6 bases and J 3 bases; nucleotides not matched to a gene: 5. The CDR3 has 15 residues. CDR1 and CDR2 (germline): MNHNY, SVGAGI (reference sequence).

This clone was recorded a few times. The chain uses TRBV7-9 and TRBJ2-2, with 7 bases that match TRBD1. This CDR3 has 15 amino acids. CDR1 SEHNR and CDR2 FQNEAQ come from the germline V gene (reference sequence). With 2 bases clipped from V and 4 bases from J, the junction kept 4 bases outside the gene matches. CDR3 amino acids: CASSLRGLVTGELFF. CDR3 DNA: TGTGCCAGCAGCTTAAGGGGGCTGGTCACCGGGGAGCTGTTTTTT.

The chain has TRBV12-3 or TRBV12-4 and TRBJ2-1; 7 bases agree with TRBD1. The CDR3 spans 12 residues. V trimming: 5 bases; J trimming: 13 bases; junction bases outside the gene matches: 8. CDR3 residues: CASSKDRSEQFF. The DNA for the CDR3 is TGTGCCAGCAGTAAGGACAGGTCGGAACAGTTCTTC.

The gene calls are TRBV28 and TRBJ2-7; D gene ambiguous. Germline values: CDR1 MDHEN, CDR2 SYDVKM. Trimming took off 3 bases at V and 5 bases at J, with 14 bases between the two ends. This CDR3 is 14 amino acids long. The CDR3 loop reads CASSFLTYVHEQYF. CDR3 nucleotides: TGTGCCAGCAGTTTTCTCACGTACGTCCACGAGCAGTACTTC.

This clone was recorded only once. The chain uses TRBV11-2 and TRBJ2-1, with 15 positions matching TRBD2. Germline V gene data show CDR1 as SGHAT and CDR2 as FQNNGV. CDR3 size: 19 residues. V was pared by 5 bases and J by 2 bases, with 10 bases of the junction left unmatched. The chain's CDR3 is CASSPFLGLAGGAYNEQFF. The CDR3 region has the DNA TGTGCCAGCAGCCCCTTTCTAGGACTAGCGGGGGGGGCCTACAATGAGCAGTTCTTC.

The genes are TRBV5-1 and TRBJ1-6; 10 bases match TRBD1. CDR3 length: 16 residues. Trimming at V came to 3 bases and at J to 8 bases, leaving 8 bases not matched to a gene. Per germline, CDR1 SGHRS and CDR2 YFSETQ. CDR3 amino acids: CASSSGTGDRHSPLHF. The CDR3 nucleotides read TGCGCCAGCAGCTCCGGGACAGGGGACCGGCATTCACCCCTCCACTTT.

The chain is built from TRBV30 and TRBJ1-1; D not resolved. In germline, CDR1 is GTSNPN, CDR2 SVGIG (reference sequence). The V end lost 2 bases, the J end lost 1 base, and 20 bases lay between the germline ends. The CDR3 loop spans 17 amino acids. This CDR3 reads CAWSSNPGSASNTEAFF. The CDR3, as DNA: TGTGCCTGGAGTTCCAACCCCGGGTCGGCTTCGAACACTGAAGCTTTCTTT.